This TCR beta chain stems from a study of B cell selection in AIRE deficiency. Study-wide results and limits: Tconv and Treg cells from AIRE-deficient patients resembled healthy donors in TCRBV usage, CDR3 length and diversity. Healthy donors alone shared 31.6% of some 3,300 Treg sequences; patients alone approximately 9%. TCRbeta-only data showed under 45% of shared healthy Treg sequences in healthy Tconv.

V trimming: 3 bases; J trimming: 4 bases; junction bases outside the gene matches: 6. Germline-derived CDR1 and CDR2 are SGHVS and FQNEAQ. The CDR3 is made up of 16 amino acids. The sorted conventional CD4 T cells were gated as CD4+CD127+. The data were produced by immunoSEQ multiplex PCR, yet TCRdb's version contains in-frame clones alone and is incomplete. The sample includes 20,000 to 30,000 clones, almost 98% seen only once; the top ten take roughly 0.22%. Note on this clone: As yet, its antigen is unknown.

This rearrangement joins TRBV7-8 to TRBJ2-3, with 11 bases fitting TRBD1. The TCR originated in a human donor with AIRE deficiency. Sample: conventional CD4+ T cells sorted from PBMCs. CDR3 sequence reads: CASSFGQGASADTQYF. The CDR3 DNA reads as TGTGCCAGCAGCTTCGGACAGGGGGCGTCCGCAGATACGCAGTATTTT.